This T cell receptor (beta chain) was profiled in a study of T cell responses to AZD1222 COVID-19 vaccine. The assay was immunoSEQ multiplex PCR, and TCRdb's table has in-frame clones only and misses some. This table holds around 130,000 clones, roughly 93% found once. General study findings and limits: Repertoire sampling occurred only after the peak T cell response.

As to this clone: Its target is unknown.

CDR1 SGHVS and CDR2 FNYEAQ come from the germline V gene. The CDR3 extends over 15 amino acids. V lost 1 base, J lost 9 bases, and 16 bases lay in between. The source of this sequence is an adult in good health. V is TRBV7-6 and J is TRBJ2-1; no definite D call. Sequences were derived from peripheral blood, sampled on day 0 of AZD1222 vaccination. The CDR3 loop reads CASSLDERLYSEQFF. The CDR3 DNA sequence: TGTGCCAGCAGCTTAGACGAGAGGCTATATAGTGAGCAGTTCTTC.